Presented here are 9 T cell receptor beta chains from one specimen sequenced in a study of PD-1 blockade in mismatch repair-deficient tumors. TCRdb keeps only in-frame clones here, not all; method: immunoSEQ multiplex PCR. Seen here are 65,000 to 80,000 clones, about 72% observed once, and the top ten hold 4.5% to 7%. This specimen consisted of peripheral blood, obtained 2 weeks after starting pembrolizumab. These receptors were taken from an adult with mismatch repair-deficient cancer.

This chain links TRBV27 with TRBJ1-2; D not resolved. The CDR3 is made up of 14 amino acids. Germline values: CDR1 MNHEY, CDR2 SMNVEV (reference sequence). Trimming pared 6 bases from V and 6 bases from J, leaving 17 bases between. Here the CDR3 reads CASSASGRTDGYTF. CDR3 in DNA: TGTGCCAGCAGCGCCTCCGGGAGAACAGATGGCTACACCTTC.

This chain links TRBV2 with TRBJ1-2; D not resolved. Germline V gene lookup returns CDR1 SNHLY and CDR2 FYNNEI. The CDR3 covers 14 residues. Trimming cost V 7 bases and J 7 bases, with 19 bases left between them. Here the CDR3 reads CASKEGGLKRGYTF. CDR3 DNA: TGTGCCAGCAAAGAAGGCGGATTAAAGCGTGGCTACACCTTC.

This clone has only a few counts. The V gene is TRBV29-1, the J gene TRBJ1-2; 7 nucleotides agree with TRBD1. Per the germline V gene, CDR1 is SQVTM and CDR2 is ANQGSEA. CDR3 length equals 13 residues. V lost 5 bases to trimming and J lost 6 bases; unmatched junction nucleotides: 9. CDR3: CSVNLQGVDGYTF. CDR3 sequence (DNA): TGCAGCGTTAACCTTCAGGGGGTAGATGGCTACACCTTC.

The chain uses TRBV7-2 and TRBJ2-7, with D perhaps TRBD1 or TRBD2 (6 bases each). V was pared by 4 bases and J by 4 bases, with 20 bases between. Per germline, CDR1 SGHTA and CDR2 FQGNSA. There are 16 residues in the CDR3. The DNA for the CDR3 is TGTGCCAGCAGCTCGGGGGCAGGGGCACGTACGTACGAGCAGTACTTC. Its translation: CASSSGAGARTYEQYF.

The CDR3 protein is CASSTTGAVTWETQYF. DNA of the CDR3: TGTGCCAGCAGCACGACAGGGGCCGTCACTTGGGAGACCCAGTACTTC. The rearrangement uses TRBV7-2 and TRBJ2-5, with 8 bases lining up with TRBD1. J was trimmed by 5 bases and V by 5 bases; bases with no gene match: 13. This CDR3 spans 16 amino acids. Per the germline V gene, CDR1 is SGHTA and CDR2 is FQGNSA. Supplemented by reference TRBV7-2 and TRBJ2-5, the full variable domain reads GAGVSQSPSNKVTEKGKDVELRCDPISGHTALYWYRQSLGQGLEFLIYFQGNSAPDKSGLPSDRFSAERTGGSVSTLTIQRTQQEDSAVYLCASSTTGAVTWETQYFGPGTRLLVL.

V usage is TRBV14 and J usage is TRBJ1-1; D unclear. Trimming pared 5 bases from V and 4 bases from J, leaving 11 bases between. The CDR3 runs 13 residues. Germline CDR1 and CDR2: SGHDN and FVKESK. The CDR3 loop reads CASSAQGGTEAFF. CDR3 sequence (DNA): TGTGCCAGCAGCGCCCAAGGAGGCACTGAAGCTTTCTTT. Combining the CDR3 with reference TRBV14 and TRBJ1-1 gives the whole variable domain EAGVTQFPSHSVIEKGQTVTLRCDPISGHDNLYWYRRVMGKEIKFLLHFVKESKQDESGMPNNRFLAERTGGTYSTLKVQPAELEDSGVYFCASSAQGGTEAFFGQGTRLTVV.

V is TRBV4-1 and J is TRBJ1-2; D is undetermined. CDR3 length: 15 amino acids. V gave up 0 bases and J gave up 0 bases, with 8 bases separating them. CDR1 is MGHRA and CDR2 is YSYEKL in the germline V gene. The DNA of the CDR3 is TGCGCCAGCAGCCAAGAAATATTAGCTAACTATGGCTACACCTTC. This sequence encodes CASSQEILANYGYTF.

V usage is TRBV12-5 and J usage is TRBJ2-3; 10 bases are a match to TRBD1. Germline V CDR1 and CDR2: LGHNT, FRNRAP. The CDR3 is made up of 13 amino acids. The CDR3, as DNA: TGTGCCTCGTGGGGACAGGGGAGAGATACGCAGTATTTT. Translating it yields CASWGQGRDTQYF.

The chain joins TRBV15 to TRBJ1-4, with 7 bases lining up with TRBD1. Germline V gives CDR1 LNHNV, CDR2 YYDKDF (reference sequence). With V trimmed by 6 bases and J by 8 bases, 9 bases remained unmatched. The CDR3 spans 14 residues. CDR3: CATSTWTGLEKLFF. Here the CDR3 DNA reads TGTGCCACCAGTACATGGACAGGCCTCGAAAAACTGTTTTTT.